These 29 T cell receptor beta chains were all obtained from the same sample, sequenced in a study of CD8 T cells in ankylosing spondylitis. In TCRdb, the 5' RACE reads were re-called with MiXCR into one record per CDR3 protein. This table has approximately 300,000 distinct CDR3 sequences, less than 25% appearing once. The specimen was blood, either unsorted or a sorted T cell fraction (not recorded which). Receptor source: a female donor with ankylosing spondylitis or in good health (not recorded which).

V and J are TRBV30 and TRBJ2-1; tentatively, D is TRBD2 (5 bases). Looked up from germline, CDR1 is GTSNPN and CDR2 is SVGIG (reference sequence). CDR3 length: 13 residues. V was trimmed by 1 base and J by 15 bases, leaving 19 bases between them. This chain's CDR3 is CAWSAYSESALFF. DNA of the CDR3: TGTGCCTGGAGTGCGTATAGCGAAAGCGCCCTGTTCTTC.

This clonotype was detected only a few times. CDR3: CASRVSGTSEWGISYNEQFF. CDR3 sequence (DNA): TGTGCCAGCAGGGTATCCGGGACTAGCGAGTGGGGAATCTCCTACAATGAGCAGTTCTTC. This chain connects TRBV12-3 or TRBV12-4 to TRBJ2-1, with 10 nucleotides matching TRBD2. The CDR3 extends over 20 amino acids. The J segment lost 0 bases and the V segment lost 6 bases, leaving 17 bases of the junction unmatched.

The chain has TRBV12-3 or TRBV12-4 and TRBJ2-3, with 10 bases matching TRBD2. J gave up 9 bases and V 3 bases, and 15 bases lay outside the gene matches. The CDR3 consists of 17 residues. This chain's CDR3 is CASSFPLGAGGPGTQYF. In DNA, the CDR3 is TGTGCCAGCAGTTTCCCTTTAGGAGCGGGAGGGCCCGGCACGCAGTATTTT.

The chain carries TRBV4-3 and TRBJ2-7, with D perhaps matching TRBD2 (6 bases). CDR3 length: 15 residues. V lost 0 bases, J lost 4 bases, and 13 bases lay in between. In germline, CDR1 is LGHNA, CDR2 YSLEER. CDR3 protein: CASSQDRDWPYEQYF. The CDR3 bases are TGCGCCAGCAGCCAAGATAGGGACTGGCCTTACGAGCAGTACTTC.

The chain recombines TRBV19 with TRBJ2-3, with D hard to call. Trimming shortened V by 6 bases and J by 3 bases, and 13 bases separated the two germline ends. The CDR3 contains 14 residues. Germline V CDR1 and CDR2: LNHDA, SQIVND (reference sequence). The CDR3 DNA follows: TGTGCCAGTAGCGCTCAACGGACGACAGATACGCAGTATTTT. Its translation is CASSAQRTTDTQYF.

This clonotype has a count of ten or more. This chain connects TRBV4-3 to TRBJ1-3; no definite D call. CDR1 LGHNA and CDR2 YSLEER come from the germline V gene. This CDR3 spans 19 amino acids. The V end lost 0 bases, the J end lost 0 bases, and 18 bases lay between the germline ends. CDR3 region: CASSQDDLSARTSGNTIYF. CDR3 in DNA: TGCGCCAGCAGCCAAGACGATCTATCCGCCAGAACCTCTGGAAACACCATATATTTT.

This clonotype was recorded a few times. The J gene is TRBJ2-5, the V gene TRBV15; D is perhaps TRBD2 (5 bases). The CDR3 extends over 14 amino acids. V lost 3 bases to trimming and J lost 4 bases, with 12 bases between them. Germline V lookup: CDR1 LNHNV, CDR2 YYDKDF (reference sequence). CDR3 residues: CATSRGTGRETQYF. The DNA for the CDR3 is TGTGCCACCAGCAGGGGCACGGGGAGAGAGACCCAGTACTTC.

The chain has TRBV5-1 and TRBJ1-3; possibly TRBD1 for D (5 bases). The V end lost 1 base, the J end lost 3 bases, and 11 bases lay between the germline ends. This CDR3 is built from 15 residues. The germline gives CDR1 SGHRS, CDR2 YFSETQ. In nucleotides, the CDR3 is TGCGCCAGCAGCTTGCTCTCAGGGTTTGGAAACACCATATATTTT. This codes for CASSLLSGFGNTIYF.

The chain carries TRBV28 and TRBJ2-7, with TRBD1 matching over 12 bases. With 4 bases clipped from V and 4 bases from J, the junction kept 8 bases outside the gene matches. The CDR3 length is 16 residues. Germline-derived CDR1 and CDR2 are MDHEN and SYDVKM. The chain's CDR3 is CASSSLRDRGRYEQYF. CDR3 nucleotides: TGTGCCAGCAGTTCCCTCCGGGACAGGGGGCGTTACGAGCAGTACTTC.

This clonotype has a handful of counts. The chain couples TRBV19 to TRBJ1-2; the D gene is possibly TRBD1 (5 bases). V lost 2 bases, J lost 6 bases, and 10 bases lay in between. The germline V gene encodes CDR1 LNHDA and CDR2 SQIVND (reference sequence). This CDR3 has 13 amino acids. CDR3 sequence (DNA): TGTGCCAGTAGTATAAGGAAAGGGGATGGCTACACCTTC. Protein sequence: CASSIRKGDGYTF.

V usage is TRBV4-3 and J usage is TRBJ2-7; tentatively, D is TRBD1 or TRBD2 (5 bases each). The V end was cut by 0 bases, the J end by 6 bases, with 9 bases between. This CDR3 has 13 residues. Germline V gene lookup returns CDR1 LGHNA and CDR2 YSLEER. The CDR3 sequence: CASSQEPGREQYF. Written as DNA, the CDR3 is TGCGCCAGCAGCCAAGAACCGGGACGCGAGCAGTACTTC.

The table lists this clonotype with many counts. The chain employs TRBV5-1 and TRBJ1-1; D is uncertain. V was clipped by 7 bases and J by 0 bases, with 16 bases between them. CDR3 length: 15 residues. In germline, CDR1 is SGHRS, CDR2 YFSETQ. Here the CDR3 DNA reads TGCGCCAGCCATAAGGGTAATACCATGAACACTGAAGCTTTCTTT. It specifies CASHKGNTMNTEAFF.

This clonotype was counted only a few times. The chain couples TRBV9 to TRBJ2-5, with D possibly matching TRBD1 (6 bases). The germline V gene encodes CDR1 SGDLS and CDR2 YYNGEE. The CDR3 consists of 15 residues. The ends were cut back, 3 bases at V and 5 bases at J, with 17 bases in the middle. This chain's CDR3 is CASSATSQGRETQYF. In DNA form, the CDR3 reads TGTGCCAGCAGCGCCACCTCCCAGGGGCGGGAGACCCAGTACTTC.

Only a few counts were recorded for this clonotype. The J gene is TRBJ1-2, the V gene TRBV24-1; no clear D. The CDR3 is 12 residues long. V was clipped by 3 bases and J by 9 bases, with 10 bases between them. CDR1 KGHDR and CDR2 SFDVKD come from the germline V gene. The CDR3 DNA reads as TGTGCCACCAGTGATGCCGGTCGAAGCTACACCTTC. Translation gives CATSDAGRSYTF.

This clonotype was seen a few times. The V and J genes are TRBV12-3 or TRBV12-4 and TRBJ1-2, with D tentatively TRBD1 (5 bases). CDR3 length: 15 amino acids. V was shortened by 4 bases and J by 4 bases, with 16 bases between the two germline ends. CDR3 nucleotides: TGTGCCAGCAGTTCCTCCCCGGGGCCCTCCTATGGCTACACCTTC. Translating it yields CASSSSPGPSYGYTF.

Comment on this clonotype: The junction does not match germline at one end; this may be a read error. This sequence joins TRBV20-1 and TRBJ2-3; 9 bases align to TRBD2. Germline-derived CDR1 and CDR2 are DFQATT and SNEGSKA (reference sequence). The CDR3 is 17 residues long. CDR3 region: CSARDLGLALSTDTQYF. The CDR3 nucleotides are TGCAGCGCTAGAGATCTTGGACTAGCGCTAAGCACAGATACGCAGTATTTT.

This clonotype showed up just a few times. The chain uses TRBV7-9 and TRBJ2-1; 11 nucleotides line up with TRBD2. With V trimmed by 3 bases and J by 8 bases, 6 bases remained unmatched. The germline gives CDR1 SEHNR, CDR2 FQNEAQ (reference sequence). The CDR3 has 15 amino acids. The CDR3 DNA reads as TGTGCCAGCAGCTTCCGACTAGCGGGAAGTCATGAGCAGTTCTTC. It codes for CASSFRLAGSHEQFF.

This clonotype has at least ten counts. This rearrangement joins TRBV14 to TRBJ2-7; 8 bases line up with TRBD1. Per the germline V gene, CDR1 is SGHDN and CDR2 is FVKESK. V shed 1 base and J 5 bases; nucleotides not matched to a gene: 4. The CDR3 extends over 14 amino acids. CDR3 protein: CASSQVGQGNEQYF. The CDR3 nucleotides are TGTGCCAGCAGCCAAGTCGGACAGGGAAACGAGCAGTACTTC.

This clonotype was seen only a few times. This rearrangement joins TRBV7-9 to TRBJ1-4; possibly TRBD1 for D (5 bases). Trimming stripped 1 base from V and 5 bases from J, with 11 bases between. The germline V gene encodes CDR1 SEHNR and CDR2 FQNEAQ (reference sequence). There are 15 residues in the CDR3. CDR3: CASSLELGLNEKLFF. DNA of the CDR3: TGTGCCAGCAGCTTAGAGTTGGGACTGAATGAAAAACTGTTTTTT.

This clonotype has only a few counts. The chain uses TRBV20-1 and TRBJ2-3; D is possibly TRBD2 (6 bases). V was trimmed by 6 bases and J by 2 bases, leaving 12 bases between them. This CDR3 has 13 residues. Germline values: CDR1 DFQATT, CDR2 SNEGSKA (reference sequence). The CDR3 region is CSAYRDSTDTQYF. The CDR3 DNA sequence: TGCAGTGCCTACCGGGACTCCACAGATACGCAGTATTTT.

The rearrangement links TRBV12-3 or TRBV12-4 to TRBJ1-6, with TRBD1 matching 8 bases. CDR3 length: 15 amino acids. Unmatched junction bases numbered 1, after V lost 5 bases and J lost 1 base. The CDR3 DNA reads TGTGCCAGCAGTCGGACAGGGTCCTATAATTCACCCCTCCACTTT. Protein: CASSRTGSYNSPLHF.

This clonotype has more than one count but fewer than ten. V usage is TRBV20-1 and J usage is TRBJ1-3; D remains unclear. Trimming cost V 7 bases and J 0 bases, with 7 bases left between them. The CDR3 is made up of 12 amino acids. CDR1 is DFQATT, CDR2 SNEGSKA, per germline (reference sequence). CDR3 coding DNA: TGCAGTGGACCAACCTCTGGAAACACCATATATTTT. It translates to CSGPTSGNTIYF.

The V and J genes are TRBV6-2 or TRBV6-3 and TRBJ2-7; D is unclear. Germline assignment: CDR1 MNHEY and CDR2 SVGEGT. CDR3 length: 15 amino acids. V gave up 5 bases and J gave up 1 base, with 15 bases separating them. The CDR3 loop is CASSLLRTFSYEQYF. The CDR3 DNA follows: TGTGCCAGCAGTCTTCTCCGTACTTTTTCCTACGAGCAGTACTTC.

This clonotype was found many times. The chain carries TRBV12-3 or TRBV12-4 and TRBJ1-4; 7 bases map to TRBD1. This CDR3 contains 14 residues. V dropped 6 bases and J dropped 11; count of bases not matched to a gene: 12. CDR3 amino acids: CASRPGQLDGKLFF. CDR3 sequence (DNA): TGTGCCAGCAGACCGGGACAGCTAGATGGGAAACTGTTTTTT.

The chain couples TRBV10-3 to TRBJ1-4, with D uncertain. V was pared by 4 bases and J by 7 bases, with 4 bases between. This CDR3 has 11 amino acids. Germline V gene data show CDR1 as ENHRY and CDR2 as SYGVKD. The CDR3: CAISGGEKLFF. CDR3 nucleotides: TGTGCCATCAGTGGGGGTGAAAAACTGTTTTTT.

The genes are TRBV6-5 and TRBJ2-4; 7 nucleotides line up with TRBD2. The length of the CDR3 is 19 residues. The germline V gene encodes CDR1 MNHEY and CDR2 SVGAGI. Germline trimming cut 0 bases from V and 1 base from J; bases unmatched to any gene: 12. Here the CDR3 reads CASSYSWTSIRGAKNIQYF. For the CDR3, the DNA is TGTGCCAGCAGTTACTCTTGGACTAGTATACGAGGGGCCAAAAACATTCAGTACTTC.

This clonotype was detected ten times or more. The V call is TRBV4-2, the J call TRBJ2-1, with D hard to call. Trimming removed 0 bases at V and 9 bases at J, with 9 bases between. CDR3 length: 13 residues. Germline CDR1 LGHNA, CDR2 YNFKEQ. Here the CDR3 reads CASSQDTALEQFF. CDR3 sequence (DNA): TGTGCCAGCAGCCAAGATACGGCTCTTGAGCAGTTCTTC.

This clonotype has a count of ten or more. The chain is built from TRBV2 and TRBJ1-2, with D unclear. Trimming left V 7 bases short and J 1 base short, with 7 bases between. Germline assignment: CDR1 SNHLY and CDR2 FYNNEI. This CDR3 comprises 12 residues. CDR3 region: CASTDDNYGYTF. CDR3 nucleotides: TGTGCCAGCACAGACGATAACTATGGCTACACCTTC.

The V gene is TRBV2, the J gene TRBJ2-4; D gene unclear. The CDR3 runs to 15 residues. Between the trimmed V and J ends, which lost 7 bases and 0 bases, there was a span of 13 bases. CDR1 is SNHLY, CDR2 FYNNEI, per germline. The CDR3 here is CASNLGLRAKNIQYF. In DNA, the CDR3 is TGTGCCAGCAATCTGGGGTTACGAGCCAAAAACATTCAGTACTTC.